The 28 T cell receptor beta chains below were found in one sample sequenced in a study of T cells after yellow fever vaccination. TCRdb reprocessed the 5' RACE reads via MiXCR and lists one record per CDR3 protein. This sample has 120,000 to 150,000 distinct CDR3 sequences, with roughly 8% found just once. Sequencing used CD4+ T cells sorted from PBMCs, obtained 5 days after the yellow fever booster vaccination. The receptors come from a young man who received the YFV17D yellow fever vaccine.

To note about this clonotype: This may be a read error, as it is one base from a much larger clone. This chain connects TRBV5-1 to TRBJ2-3, with 8 nucleotides matching TRBD2. The V gene's germline CDR1 is SGHRS and CDR2 YFSETQ. With V trimmed by 3 bases and J by 7 bases, 7 bases remained unmatched. This CDR3 is 14 amino acids long. The CDR3 loop reads CASSSTSEGYTQYF. For the CDR3, the DNA is TGCGCCAGCAGCTCGACTAGCGAGGGGTATACGCAGTATTTT.

Many counts were recorded for this clonotype. The rearrangement links TRBV20-1 to TRBJ2-5, with D unclear. V gave up 6 bases and J gave up 5 bases, with 13 bases separating them. This CDR3 region has 12 residues. CDR1 is DFQATT, CDR2 SNEGSKA, per germline (reference sequence). CDR3: CSAPTGRETQYF. The DNA of the CDR3 is TGCAGTGCCCCGACTGGCCGGGAGACCCAGTACTTC.

There are many counts of this clonotype. The chain recombines TRBV20-1 with TRBJ2-7; no firm D call. Trimming cost V 5 bases and J 2 bases, with 10 bases left between them. CDR1 is DFQATT, CDR2 SNEGSKA, per germline (reference sequence). The CDR3 contains 12 residues. CDR3 sequence reads: CSAGPDAYEQYF. In DNA, the CDR3 is TGCAGTGCTGGACCAGACGCCTACGAGCAGTACTTC.

This clonotype came up many times. The rearrangement uses TRBV6-1 and TRBJ2-3; 7 bases fit TRBD2. The J segment lost 6 bases and the V segment lost 6 bases, leaving 9 bases of the junction unmatched. The CDR3 loop spans 14 amino acids. Germline V gene lookup returns CDR1 MNHNS and CDR2 SASEGT. This CDR3 reads CASRREGLTDTQYF. DNA for the CDR3: TGTGCCAGCAGGAGGGAGGGCCTCACTGATACGCAGTATTTT.

This clonotype was seen at least ten times. The V gene is TRBV6-5, the J gene TRBJ1-1, with TRBD1 as a possible D gene (6 bases). CDR1 and CDR2 (germline): MNHEY, SVGAGI. V was shortened by 7 bases and J by 1 base, with 10 bases between the two germline ends. The CDR3 sequence is 13 residues long. CDR3 in DNA: TGTGCCAGCACAGGGGCCGGGAACACTGAAGCTTTCTTT. Encoded protein: CASTGAGNTEAFF.

This clonotype was seen a few times. The V and J genes are TRBV9 and TRBJ2-2, with D possibly being TRBD2 (6 bases). CDR1 is SGDLS and CDR2 is YYNGEE in the germline V gene. Trimming removed 0 bases at V and 9 bases at J, with 18 bases between. The CDR3 has 16 residues. The CDR3 DNA reads TGTGCCAGCAGCGTAGAGGAGGGGCGGGCCCACCGGGAGCTGTTTTTT. It encodes CASSVEEGRAHRELFF.

This clonotype was seen ten or more times. The chain recombines TRBV5-1 with TRBJ2-7, with 9 bases fitting TRBD1. This CDR3 spans 14 amino acids. V shed 0 bases and J 3 bases; nucleotides not matched to a gene: 1. Germline V gives CDR1 SGHRS, CDR2 YFSETQ. The CDR3 coding sequence is TGCGCCAGCAGCTTGGGGGGACAGGGCTACGAGCAGTACTTC. As protein: CASSLGGQGYEQYF.

The chain links TRBV12-3 or TRBV12-4 to TRBJ2-2, with 12 bases aligning to TRBD2. The J segment lost 5 bases and the V segment lost 2 bases, leaving 3 bases of the junction unmatched. The CDR3 spans 16 residues. As DNA, the CDR3 is TGTGCCAGCAGTTTACGGGGGACTAGCGGGACCGGGGAGCTGTTTTTT. Its translation: CASSLRGTSGTGELFF.

This clonotype was seen ten or more times. The chain links TRBV5-1 to TRBJ2-6, with D possibly being TRBD1 (5 bases). Trimming took off 4 bases at V and 2 bases at J, with 10 bases between the two ends. CDR1 and CDR2 from the germline V gene are SGHRS and YFSETQ. CDR3 length: 15 amino acids. CDR3 sequence: CASSNSGTGANVLTF. As DNA, the CDR3 is TGCGCCAGCAGCAACTCAGGGACTGGGGCCAACGTCCTGACTTTC.

This clonotype has ten or more counts. The chain uses TRBV6-2 or TRBV6-3 and TRBJ2-7; D is possibly TRBD2 (5 bases). CDR3 length: 12 amino acids. Germline CDR1 reads MNHEY; CDR2 reads SVGEGT. V dropped 6 bases and J dropped 2 bases, with 8 bases sitting between them. CDR3 nucleotides: TGTGCCAGCAGACGACTAACCTACGAGCAGTACTTC. This codes for CASRRLTYEQYF.

This clonotype was found many times. This chain links TRBV7-6 with TRBJ1-5, with D uncertain. There are 13 residues in the CDR3. Germline V gives CDR1 SGHVS, CDR2 FNYEAQ. V shed 1 base and J shed 7 bases, with 8 bases lying between them. This CDR3 reads CASSLGPDQPQHF. The CDR3 nucleotides are TGTGCCAGCAGCTTAGGTCCGGACCAGCCCCAGCATTTT. Full variable domain (remainder filled in from reference TRBV7-6 and TRBJ1-5): GAGVSQSPRYKVTKRGQDVALRCDPISGHVSLYWYRQALGQGPEFLTYFNYEAQQDKSGLPNDRFSAERPEGSISTLTIQRTEQRDSAMYRCASSLGPDQPQHFGDGTRLSIL.

Turning to this clonotype: Just one base apart from a much larger clone, this may be a read error. This sequence joins TRBV5-1 and TRBJ2-7; TRBD2 might be the D (5 bases). Germline loops: CDR1 SGHRS, CDR2 YFSETQ. This CDR3 contains 14 residues. CDR3 sequence reads: CASSLAHGDYERYF. CDR3 sequence (DNA): TGCGCCAGCAGCTTGGCTCACGGTGACTACGAGCGGTACTTC.

This clonotype was counted ten times or more. This chain joins TRBV5-1 and TRBJ2-5; possible D gene TRBD2, 5 bases. V dropped 1 base and J dropped 1 base, with 8 bases sitting between them. The length of the CDR3 is 14 residues. Germline V lookup: CDR1 SGHRS, CDR2 YFSETQ. The CDR3 region is CASSLMLAQETQYF. Written as DNA, the CDR3 is TGCGCCAGCAGCTTGATGCTAGCCCAAGAGACCCAGTACTTC. Combining the CDR3 with reference TRBV5-1 and TRBJ2-5 gives the whole variable domain KAGVTQTPRYLIKTRGQQVTLSCSPISGHRSVSWYQQTPGQGLQFLFEYFSETQRNKGNFPGRFSGRQFSNSRSEMNVSTLELGDSALYLCASSLMLAQETQYFGPGTRLLVL.

This clonotype has at least ten counts. The chain employs TRBV4-3 and TRBJ2-1, with a weak D call TRBD2 (6 bases). CDR3 size: 13 residues. Germline V gene sequence: CDR1 LGHNA, CDR2 YSLEER. V lost 0 bases and J 8 bases, leaving 8 bases between the germline ends. CDR3 region: CASSQDSGDEQFF. In nucleotides, the CDR3 is TGCGCCAGCAGCCAAGATTCGGGAGATGAGCAGTTCTTC.

In this sample, this clonotype turned up many times. The rearrangement uses TRBV20-1 and TRBJ2-7; D might be TRBD1 (6 bases). V was pared by 3 bases and J by 0 bases, with 15 bases between. The CDR3 spans 15 residues. CDR1 is DFQATT and CDR2 is SNEGSKA in the germline V gene (reference sequence). The CDR3 bases are TGCAGTGCTAGTAACCCGACAGGAGTCTCCTACGAGCAGTACTTC. This sequence encodes CSASNPTGVSYEQYF.

This clonotype was counted ten times or more. This sequence joins TRBV18 and TRBJ1-4, with D tentatively TRBD1 (6 bases). Looked up from germline, CDR1 is KGHSH and CDR2 is LQKENI. The CDR3 covers 14 residues. Between the trimmed V and J ends, which lost 6 bases and 4 bases, there was a span of 12 bases. The CDR3 reads CASSREGGNEKLFF. The CDR3, as DNA: TGTGCCAGCTCCCGGGAAGGGGGTAATGAAAAACTGTTTTTT.

This clonotype was counted between two and nine times. The J gene is TRBJ2-7, the V gene TRBV7-2; unclear D gene. CDR3 size: 16 residues. V was shortened by 0 bases and J by 5 bases, with 17 bases between the two germline ends. Germline-derived CDR1 and CDR2 are SGHTA and FQGNSA. The CDR3 reads CASSLARGPTENEQYF. The CDR3 nucleotides are TGTGCCAGCAGCTTAGCGCGAGGTCCTACGGAGAACGAGCAGTACTTC.

Ten or more counts support this clonotype. The rearrangement uses TRBV29-1 and TRBJ1-4; no clear D. The CDR3 contains 11 residues. Trimming shortened V by 4 bases and J by 6 bases, and 6 bases separated the two germline ends. Germline V CDR1 and CDR2: SQVTM, ANQGSEA. This CDR3 is CSVVVDEKLFF. CDR3 sequence (DNA): TGCAGCGTTGTGGTGGATGAAAAACTGTTTTTT.

There are many counts of this clonotype. V and J are TRBV4-2 and TRBJ1-2; no firm D call. This CDR3 is 14 amino acids long. V lost 1 base, J lost 2 bases, and 8 bases lay in between. Germline V CDR1 and CDR2: LGHNA, YNFKEQ. The CDR3 reads CASSQGRRNYGYTF. CDR3 nucleotides: TGTGCCAGCAGCCAAGGGCGGAGGAACTATGGCTACACCTTC.

The chain links TRBV20-1 to TRBJ2-7; 7 positions agree with TRBD2. The CDR3 contains 16 residues. The V gene's germline CDR1 is DFQATT and CDR2 SNEGSKA (reference sequence). The V gene end was trimmed by 0 bases and the J gene end by 2 bases; junction bases not matched to a gene: 10. The CDR3 loop reads CSARDSGGGSTYEQYF. CDR3 coding DNA: TGCAGTGCTAGAGATAGCGGCGGCGGGAGCACCTACGAGCAGTACTTC.

The sample holds many counts of this clonotype. The CDR3 region has the DNA TGTGCCAGCAGTTCAACCGGGACATCGCTAGGCAATGAGCAGTTCTTC. Protein product: CASSSTGTSLGNEQFF. The genes are TRBV2 and TRBJ2-1; D is perhaps TRBD1 (6 bases). Per the germline V gene, CDR1 is SNHLY and CDR2 is FYNNEI. Trimming removed 5 bases from V and 6 bases from J, with 20 bases in between. The CDR3 extends over 16 amino acids.

This clonotype has ten or more counts. V is TRBV10-3 and J is TRBJ2-7, with 16 positions matching TRBD2. V lost 6 bases to trimming and J lost 1 base; unmatched junction nucleotides: 0. Germline-derived CDR1 and CDR2 are ENHRY and SYGVKD. CDR3 length equals 15 residues. CDR3 sequence (DNA): TGTGCCATCAGGGGACTAGCGGGAGGGTCCTACGAGCAGTACTTC. Its protein is CAIRGLAGGSYEQYF.

This clonotype was observed many times. The chain combines TRBV5-1 with TRBJ2-5; D is unclear. Trimming took off 4 bases at V and 3 bases at J, with 10 bases between the two ends. The CDR3 totals 13 residues. Germline V CDR1 and CDR2: SGHRS, YFSETQ. CDR3 amino acids: CASSPAGEETQYF. In DNA form, the CDR3 reads TGCGCCAGCAGCCCGGCAGGAGAAGAGACCCAGTACTTC.

This clonotype was detected ten times or more. The chain employs TRBV6-2 or TRBV6-3 and TRBJ2-1; 7 nucleotides line up with TRBD2. The CDR3 is made up of 15 amino acids. Trimming took 7 bases from V and 5 from J; bases not matched to a gene: 11. The germline V gene encodes CDR1 MNHEY and CDR2 SVGEGT. CDR3 DNA: TGTGCCAGCACCGACCCGGGACTACCGGACAATGAGCAGTTCTTC. Translating gives CASTDPGLPDNEQFF.

Only a few counts were recorded for this clonotype. The chain recombines TRBV6-5 with TRBJ2-2; 11 positions agree with TRBD2. From germline, CDR1 is MNHEY and CDR2 SVGAGI. The V and J ends lost 7 bases and 2 bases, in that order; junction bases with no gene match: 9. The CDR3 contains 17 residues. The CDR3 bases are TGTGCCAGCACAAGACTAGCGGGACCCTCTAACACCGGGGAGCTGTTTTTT. Protein: CASTRLAGPSNTGELFF.

The chain uses TRBV6-5 and TRBJ2-7; TRBD1 agrees at 11 bases. V shed 2 bases and J 4 bases; nucleotides not matched to a gene: 4. Germline V gene data show CDR1 as MNHEY and CDR2 as SVGAGI. This CDR3 has 15 residues. The CDR3 DNA follows: TGTGCCAGCAGTTACCGGGACAGGGGGGTATACGAGCAGTACTTC. It translates to CASSYRDRGVYEQYF.

This clonotype was counted at least ten times. V gene TRBV7-2 combines with J gene TRBJ2-5, with TRBD1 matching 10 bases. Trimming removed 3 bases from V and 4 bases from J; junction bases left unmatched: 11. The CDR3 covers 17 residues. Per germline, CDR1 SGHTA and CDR2 FQGNSA. Written as DNA, the CDR3 is TGTGCCAGCAGCTTCGCCCTTGGGACAGGGGAACGAGAGACCCAGTACTTC. Residues: CASSFALGTGERETQYF.

This clonotype appeared many times. The chain joins TRBV20-1 to TRBJ2-7; 7 bases agree with TRBD1. The CDR3 totals 16 residues. Losses at the gene ends were 3 bases for V and 6 bases for J; bases not matched to a gene: 17. CDR1 is DFQATT and CDR2 is SNEGSKA in the germline V gene (reference sequence). The DNA of the CDR3 is TGCAGTGCTAGCCAAACCCGGACAGGAAGGGCGGGCGAGCAGTACTTC. Translation: CSASQTRTGRAGEQYF.